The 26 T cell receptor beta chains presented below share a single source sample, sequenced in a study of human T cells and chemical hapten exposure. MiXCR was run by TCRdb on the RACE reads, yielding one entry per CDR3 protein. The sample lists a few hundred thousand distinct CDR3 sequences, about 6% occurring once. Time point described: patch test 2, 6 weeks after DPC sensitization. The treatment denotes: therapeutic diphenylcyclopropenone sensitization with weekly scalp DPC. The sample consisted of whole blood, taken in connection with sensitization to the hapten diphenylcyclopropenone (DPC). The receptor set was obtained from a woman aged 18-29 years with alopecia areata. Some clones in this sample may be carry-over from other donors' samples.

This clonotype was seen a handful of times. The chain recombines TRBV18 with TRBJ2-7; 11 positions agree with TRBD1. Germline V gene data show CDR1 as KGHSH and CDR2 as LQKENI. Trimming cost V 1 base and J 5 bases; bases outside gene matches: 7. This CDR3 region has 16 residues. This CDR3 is CASSPQGTGGADEQYF. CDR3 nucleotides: TGTGCCAGCTCACCACAAGGGACAGGGGGTGCCGACGAGCAGTACTTC.

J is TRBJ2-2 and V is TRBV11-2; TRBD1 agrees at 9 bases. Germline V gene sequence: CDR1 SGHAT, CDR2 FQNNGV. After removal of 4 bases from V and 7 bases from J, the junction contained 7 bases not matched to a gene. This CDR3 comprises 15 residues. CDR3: CASSSRDREIGELFF. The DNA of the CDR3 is TGTGCCAGCAGCTCCCGGGACAGGGAAATCGGGGAGCTGTTTTTT.

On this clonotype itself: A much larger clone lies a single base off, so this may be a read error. CDR3 nucleotide sequence: TGTGCCAGCAGCCCCACCGACAACTTCTTT. Translating it yields CASSPTDNFF. The chain links TRBV11-3 to TRBJ1-1, with D uncertain. CDR3 length equals 10 residues. Trimming left V 5 bases short and J 14 bases short, with 12 bases between. CDR1 is SGHNT and CDR2 is YENEEA in the germline V gene.

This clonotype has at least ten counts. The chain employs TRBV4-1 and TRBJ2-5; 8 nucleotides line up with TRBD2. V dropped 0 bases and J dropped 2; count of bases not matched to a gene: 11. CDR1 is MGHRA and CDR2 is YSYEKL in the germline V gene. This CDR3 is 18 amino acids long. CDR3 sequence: CASSQDDEGTSGQETQYF. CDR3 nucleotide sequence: TGCGCCAGCAGCCAAGATGATGAAGGTACTAGCGGACAAGAGACCCAGTACTTC.

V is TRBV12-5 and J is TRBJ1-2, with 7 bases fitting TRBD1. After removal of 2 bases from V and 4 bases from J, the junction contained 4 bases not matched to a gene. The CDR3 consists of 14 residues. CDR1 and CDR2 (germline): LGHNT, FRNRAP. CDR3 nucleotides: TGTGCTAGTGGTTTGACAAGGGACAGCTATGGCTACACCTTC. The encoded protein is CASGLTRDSYGYTF.

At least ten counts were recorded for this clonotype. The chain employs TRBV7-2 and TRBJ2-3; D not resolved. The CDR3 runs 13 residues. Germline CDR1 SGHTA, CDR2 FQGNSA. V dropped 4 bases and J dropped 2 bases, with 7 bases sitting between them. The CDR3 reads CASSSPATDTQYF. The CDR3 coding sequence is TGTGCCAGCAGCTCACCTGCCACAGATACGCAGTATTTT.

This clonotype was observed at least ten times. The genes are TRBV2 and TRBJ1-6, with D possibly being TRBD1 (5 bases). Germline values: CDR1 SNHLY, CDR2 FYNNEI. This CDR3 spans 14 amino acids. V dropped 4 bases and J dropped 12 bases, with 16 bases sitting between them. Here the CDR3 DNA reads TGTGCCAGCAGTGTGGGGCAGGCCGATGGACCCCTCCACTTT. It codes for CASSVGQADGPLHF.

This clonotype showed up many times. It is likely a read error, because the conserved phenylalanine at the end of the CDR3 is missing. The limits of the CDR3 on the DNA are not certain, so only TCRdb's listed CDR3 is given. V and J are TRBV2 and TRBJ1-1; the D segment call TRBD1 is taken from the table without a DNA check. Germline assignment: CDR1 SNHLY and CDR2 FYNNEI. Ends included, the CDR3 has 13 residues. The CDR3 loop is CASSEDYTGKIIP.

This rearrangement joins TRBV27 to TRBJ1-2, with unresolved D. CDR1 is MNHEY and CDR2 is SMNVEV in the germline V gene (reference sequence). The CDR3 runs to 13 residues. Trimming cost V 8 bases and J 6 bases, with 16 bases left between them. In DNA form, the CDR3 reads TGTGCCAGCGCGAGAGCTGGGCGTAATGGCTACACCTTC. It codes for CASARAGRNGYTF.

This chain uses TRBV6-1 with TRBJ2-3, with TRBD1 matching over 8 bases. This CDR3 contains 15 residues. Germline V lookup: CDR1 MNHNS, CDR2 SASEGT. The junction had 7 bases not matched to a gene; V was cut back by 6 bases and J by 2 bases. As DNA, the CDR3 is TGTGCCAGCAGCGAACAGGGGGTCATCACAGATACGCAGTATTTT. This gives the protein CASSEQGVITDTQYF.

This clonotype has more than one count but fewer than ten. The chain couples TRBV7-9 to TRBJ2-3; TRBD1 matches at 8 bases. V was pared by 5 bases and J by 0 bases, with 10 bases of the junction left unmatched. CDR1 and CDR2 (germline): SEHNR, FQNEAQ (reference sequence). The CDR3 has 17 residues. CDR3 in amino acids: CASSRGQGKRSTDTQYF. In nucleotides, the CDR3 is TGTGCCAGCAGCCGCGGACAGGGTAAAAGGAGCACAGATACGCAGTATTTT.

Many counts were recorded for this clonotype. CDR3 nucleotide sequence: TGCAGTGCCTATTTTCCGGGGGTGAACACTGAAGCTTTCTTT. Its protein product is CSAYFPGVNTEAFF. The rearrangement links TRBV20-1 to TRBJ1-1; D is possibly TRBD1 (5 bases). The length of the CDR3 is 14 residues. Germline CDR1 DFQATT, CDR2 SNEGSKA (reference sequence). V dropped 6 bases and J dropped 0 bases, with 14 bases sitting between them.

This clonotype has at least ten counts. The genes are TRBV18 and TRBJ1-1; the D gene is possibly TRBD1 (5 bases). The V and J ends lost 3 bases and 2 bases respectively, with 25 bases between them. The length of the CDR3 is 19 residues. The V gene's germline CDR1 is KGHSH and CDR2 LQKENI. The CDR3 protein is CASSPKLTRMAGQNTEAFF. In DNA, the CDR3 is TGTGCCAGCTCACCGAAACTGACCCGGATGGCAGGACAAAACACTGAAGCTTTCTTT. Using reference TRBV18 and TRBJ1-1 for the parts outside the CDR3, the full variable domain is NAGVMQNPRHLVRRRGQEARLRCSPMKGHSHVYWYRQLPEEGLKFMVYLQKENIIDESGMPKERFSAEFPKEGPSILRIQQVVRGDSAAYFCASSPKLTRMAGQNTEAFFGQGTRLTVV.

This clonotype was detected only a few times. DNA for the CDR3: TGCGCCAGCAGCCAAGAAATGGGACAGGGGACCTACGAGCAGTACTTC. It is translated as CASSQEMGQGTYEQYF. The gene calls are TRBV4-3 and TRBJ2-7, with 10 bases lining up with TRBD1. Germline CDR1 and CDR2: LGHNA and YSLEER. The CDR3 totals 16 residues. V lost 0 bases, J lost 2 bases, and 4 bases stayed unmatched.

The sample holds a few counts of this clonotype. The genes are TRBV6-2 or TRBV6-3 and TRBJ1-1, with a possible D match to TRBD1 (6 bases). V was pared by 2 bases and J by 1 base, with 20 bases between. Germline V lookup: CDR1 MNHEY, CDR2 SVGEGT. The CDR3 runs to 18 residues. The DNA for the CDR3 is TGTGCCAGCAGTTACGCCGCGCGGGACACTTTACCGAACACTGAAGCTTTCTTT. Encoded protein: CASSYAARDTLPNTEAFF.

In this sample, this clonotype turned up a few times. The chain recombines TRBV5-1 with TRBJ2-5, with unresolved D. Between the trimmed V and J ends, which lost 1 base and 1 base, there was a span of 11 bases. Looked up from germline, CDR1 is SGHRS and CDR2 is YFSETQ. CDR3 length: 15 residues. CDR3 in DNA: TGCGCCAGCAGCTTGAAGGGTGACCCCCAAGAGACCCAGTACTTC. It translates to CASSLKGDPQETQYF.

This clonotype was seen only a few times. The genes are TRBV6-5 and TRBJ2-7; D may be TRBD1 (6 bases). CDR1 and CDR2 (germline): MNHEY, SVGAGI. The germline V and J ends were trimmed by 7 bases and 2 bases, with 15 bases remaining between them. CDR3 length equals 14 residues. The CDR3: CASTQLTGPYEQYF. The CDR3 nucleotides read TGTGCCAGCACCCAACTGACAGGTCCCTACGAGCAGTACTTC.

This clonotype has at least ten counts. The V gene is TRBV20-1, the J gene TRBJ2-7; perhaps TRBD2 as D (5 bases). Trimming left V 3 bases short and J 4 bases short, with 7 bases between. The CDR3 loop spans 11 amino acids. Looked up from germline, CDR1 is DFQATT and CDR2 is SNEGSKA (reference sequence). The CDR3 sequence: CSARRVYEQYF. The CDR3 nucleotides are TGCAGTGCTAGGAGGGTTTACGAGCAGTACTTC.

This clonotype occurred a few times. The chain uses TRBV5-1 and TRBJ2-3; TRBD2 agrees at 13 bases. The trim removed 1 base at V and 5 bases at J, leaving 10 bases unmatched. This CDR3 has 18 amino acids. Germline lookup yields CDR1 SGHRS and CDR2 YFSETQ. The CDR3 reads CASSLRTSGGAGKDTQYF. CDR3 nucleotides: TGCGCCAGCAGCTTGCGCACTAGCGGGGGGGCCGGGAAAGATACGCAGTATTTT.

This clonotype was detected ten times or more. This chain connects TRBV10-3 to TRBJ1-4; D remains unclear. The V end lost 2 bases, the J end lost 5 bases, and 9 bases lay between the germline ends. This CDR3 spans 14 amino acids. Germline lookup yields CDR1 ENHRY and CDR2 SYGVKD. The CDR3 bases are TGTGCCATCAGTGAGGGCAGTCGAAATGAAAAACTGTTTTTT. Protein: CAISEGSRNEKLFF.

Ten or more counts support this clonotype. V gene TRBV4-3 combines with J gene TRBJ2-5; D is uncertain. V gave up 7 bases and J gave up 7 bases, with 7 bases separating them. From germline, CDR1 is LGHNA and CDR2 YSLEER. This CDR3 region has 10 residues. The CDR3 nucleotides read TGCGCCAGCATAGGGTGGACCCAGTACTTC. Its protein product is CASIGWTQYF.

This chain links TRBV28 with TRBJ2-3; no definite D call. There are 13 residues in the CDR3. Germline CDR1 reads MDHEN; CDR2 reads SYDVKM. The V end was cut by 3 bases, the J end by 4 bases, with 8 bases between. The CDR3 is CASSLFRPDTQYF. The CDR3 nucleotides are TGTGCCAGCAGTTTGTTTCGCCCAGATACGCAGTATTTT.

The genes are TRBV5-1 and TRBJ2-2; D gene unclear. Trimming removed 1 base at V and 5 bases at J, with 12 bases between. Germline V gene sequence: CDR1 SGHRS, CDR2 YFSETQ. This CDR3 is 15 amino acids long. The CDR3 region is CASSLHSPETGELFF. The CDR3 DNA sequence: TGCGCCAGCAGCTTGCACAGCCCTGAGACCGGGGAGCTGTTTTTT.

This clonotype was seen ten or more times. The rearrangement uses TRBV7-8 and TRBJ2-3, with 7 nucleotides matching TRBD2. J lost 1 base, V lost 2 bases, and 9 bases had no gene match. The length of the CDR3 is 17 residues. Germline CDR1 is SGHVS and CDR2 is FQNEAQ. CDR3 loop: CASSLLARGGGTDTQYF. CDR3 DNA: TGTGCCAGCAGCTTATTAGCTAGGGGAGGGGGCACAGATACGCAGTATTTT.

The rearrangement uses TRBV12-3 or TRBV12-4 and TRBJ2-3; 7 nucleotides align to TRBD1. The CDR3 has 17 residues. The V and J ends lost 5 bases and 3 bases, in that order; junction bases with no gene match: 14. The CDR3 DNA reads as TGTGCCAGCAGTCGGAAATCAACAGGGGTTATTACAGATACGCAGTATTTT. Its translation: CASSRKSTGVITDTQYF.

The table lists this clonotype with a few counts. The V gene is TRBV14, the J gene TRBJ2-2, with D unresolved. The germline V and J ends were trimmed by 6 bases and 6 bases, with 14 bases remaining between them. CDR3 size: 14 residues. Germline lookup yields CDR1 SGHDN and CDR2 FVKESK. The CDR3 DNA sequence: TGTGCCAGCAGGGCACGGACCTGGGCCGGGGAGCTGTTTTTT. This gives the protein CASRARTWAGELFF.